This T cell receptor beta chain was found in a study of long-term antiretroviral therapy in people with HIV. Findings of the study overall: HIV repertoires spanned narrower CDR3 length ranges than controls. Post-ART samples showed increased diversity that remained below transplant donor control levels. Gathering of blood took place between about 2004 and 2017, possibly under older ART regimens.

V lost 2 bases and J lost 0, with 12 bases in between. Germline lookup yields CDR1 SGHKS and CDR2 YYEKEE (reference sequence). The CDR3 consists of 16 residues. This was the immunoSEQ v3.0 assay at survey level. Sequencing was performed with immunoSEQ multiplex PCR; in TCRdb, only in-frame clones are kept and a portion is missing. This sample has about 24,000 clones, with 85% to 95% found just once. Worth noting for this clone: Antigen unknown.

Cryopreserved PBMC samples of about 1-11 million cells were used for DNA extraction. The rearrangement uses TRBV5-5 and TRBJ1-5; D remains ambiguous. The clonotype comes from a woman aged 45-65 years with HIV. The sample in question was unsorted PBMCs, obtained almost 5 years after starting antiretroviral therapy. The CDR3 DNA sequence: TGTGCCAGCAGCTTTGACGGATCTTATAGCAATCAGCCCCAGCATTTT. Protein sequence: CASSFDGSYSNQPQHF.